A selection of T cell receptor beta chains follows, all from one sample in a study of blood T cell repertoires in COVID-19. Clones were read by immunoSEQ multiplex PCR, and TCRdb kept only the in-frame ones, dropping some. The sample gives about 150,000 clones, around 86% of which show up once; roughly 3.5% is in the top ten. Sequencing was done on a sample of peripheral blood. Receptors originate from a man aged 70 or older with acute or convalescent COVID-19. Both conserved end residues are part of each CDR3. A D gene is named only where the DNA matches it firmly. Size values are once, few and many counts, or a class for expanded clones, and some rows have none.

d_call	v_call	clone_size	j_call	cdr3_nt	cdr3_aa
.	TRBV10-3	.	TRBJ2-3	TGTGCCATCAGTGGAAATTACAGGGCCCCTAGCACAGATACGCAGTATTTT	CAISGNYRAPSTDTQYF
.	TRBV7-3	.	TRBJ2-3	TGTGCCAGCAGCCCGGCTTTCTTAGCTTCGACAGATACGCAGTATTTT	CASSPAFLASTDTQYF
TRBD1	TRBV7-9	many	TRBJ2-5	TGTGCCAGCAGCCTCGGGACAGTCCAAGAGACCCAGTACTTC	CASSLGTVQETQYF
.	TRBV7-3	.	TRBJ2-5	TGTGCCAGCAGCTTAACGCCAGGGGGAGGAGAGACCCAGTACTTC	CASSLTPGGGETQYF
TRBD1	TRBV6-6	few	TRBJ1-5	TGTGCCAGCAGCACAATTACAGGGGGTAGCAATCAGCCCCAGCATTTT	CASSTITGGSNQPQHF
.	TRBV6-6	.	TRBJ2-7	TGTGCCAGCAGTTACGCAGGGGTTGGCGAGCAGTACTTC	CASSYAGVGEQYF
.	TRBV27	.	TRBJ1-4	TGTGCCAGCAGTCCCCCGGGGGGGGGTAGTATCGGAAAACTGTTTTTT	CASSPPGGGSIGKLFF
TRBD2	TRBV6-5	.	TRBJ2-1	TGTGCCACCTTGATACTAGCGGACCCCAATGAGCAGTTCTTC	CATLILADPNEQFF
TRBD2	TRBV5-4	.	TRBJ2-2	TGTGCCAGCAGCTTGCCAAAAGCGGGAGGGCGTACCGGGGAGCTGTTTTTT	CASSLPKAGGRTGELFF
TRBD1	TRBV27	.	TRBJ2-7	TGTGCCAGCAGTACCCGGGACAGGGTCTACTACGAGCAGTACTTC	CASSTRDRVYYEQYF
TRBD2	TRBV19	.	TRBJ2-5	TGTGCCAGTGGGACTAGCGGGGGGTTCCAAGAGACCCAGTACTTC	CASGTSGGFQETQYF
TRBD1	TRBV9	.	TRBJ2-5	TGTGCCAGCAGCGTCCGTTCCGGGACAGTAGAAGAGACCCAGTACTTC	CASSVRSGTVEETQYF
.	TRBV6-5	once	TRBJ1-5	TGTGCCAGCAGCTTGGCCCAGGGAGGGAATCAGCCCCAGCATTTT	CASSLAQGGNQPQHF
.	TRBV24-1	.	TRBJ2-2	TGTGCCACCAGTGATTTCTGGGGATGGGAGGACACCGGGGAGCTGTTTTTT	CATSDFWGWEDTGELFF
TRBD2	TRBV4-1	.	TRBJ2-3	TGCGCCAGCAGCCGCGGGACTAGCGGGACGACAGATACGCAGTATTTT	CASSRGTSGTTDTQYF
TRBD1	TRBV5-1	few	TRBJ2-5	TGCGCCAGCAGCCCAAGGACAGGGGTACAAGAGACCCAGTACTTC	CASSPRTGVQETQYF
.	TRBV7-3	.	TRBJ1-1	TGTGCCAGCAGCTTAGGGGCCGTTGGCACTGAAGCTTTCTTT	CASSLGAVGTEAFF
.	TRBV29-1	.	TRBJ1-4	TGCAGCGTTGGAACTCGGAGAAGTGAAAAACTGTTTTTT	CSVGTRRSEKLFF
.	TRBV19	once	TRBJ2-1	TGTGCCAGTAGTATGGGGACACTTAACAATGAGCAGTTCTTC	CASSMGTLNNEQFF
TRBD1	TRBV7-2	.	TRBJ2-1	TGTGCCAGCAGCTTCGACAGGGGTAAGGGCAATGAGCAGTTCTTC	CASSFDRGKGNEQFF
.	TRBV7-3	.	TRBJ2-1	TGTGCCAGCAGCTTATCGCCCGGGAGCTCCTACAATGAGCAGTTCTTC	CASSLSPGSSYNEQFF
TRBD2	TRBV19	.	TRBJ2-3	TGTGCCAGTAGAGGGACTAGCGGTACAGATACGCAGTATTTT	CASRGTSGTDTQYF
.	TRBV7-2	.	TRBJ1-1	TGTGCCAGCAGCTCCCGGTCAGGTGGGAACACTGAAGCTTTCTTT	CASSSRSGGNTEAFF
TRBD1	TRBV6-2/TRBV6-3	.	TRBJ1-6	TGTGCCAGCAGTACCGGACAGGGACGGAATTCACCCCTCCACTTT	CASSTGQGRNSPLHF
.	TRBV5-1	.	TRBJ2-7	TGCGCCAGCAGCTTGGCCGAAGGGGCACCCTCTTCCTACGAGCAGTACTTC	CASSLAEGAPSSYEQYF
.	TRBV27	.	TRBJ2-2	TGTGCCAGCAATGGAGGCGGGGCCTACACCGGGGAGCTGTTTTTT	CASNGGGAYTGELFF
.	TRBV18	.	TRBJ1-2	TGTGCCAGCTCACCTCTCGTGAGGGAAAGCTACACCTTC	CASSPLVRESYTF
.	TRBV7-9	once	TRBJ2-7	TGTGCCAGCAGCTTCGACGGGATCTCCTACGAGCAGTACTTC	CASSFDGISYEQYF
.	TRBV28	.	TRBJ1-4	TGTGCCAGCATCCCCGGGCAGGGAGAAAAACTGTTTTTT	CASIPGQGEKLFF
TRBD1	TRBV5-1	.	TRBJ1-2	TGCGCCAGCAGCTCGGGAGGACAGGGGGCGACCTATGGCTACACCTTC	CASSSGGQGATYGYTF
.	TRBV19	.	TRBJ1-2	TGTGCCAGTAGTATGCGGGATAACTATGGCTACACCTTC	CASSMRDNYGYTF
TRBD2	TRBV28	.	TRBJ2-7	TGTGCCAGCAGTGGGAGAGGGACTAGCGGGAACTACGAGCAGTACTTC	CASSGRGTSGNYEQYF
.	TRBV7-3	.	TRBJ2-3	TGTGCCAGCAGTCAAGGAGGAGGGGCGCAGTATTTT	CASSQGGGAQYF
.	TRBV28	few	TRBJ2-2	TGTGCCAGCAGTTTAGGTGGGAGAAGGACCGGGGAGCTGTTTTTT	CASSLGGRRTGELFF
.	TRBV20-1	.	TRBJ1-6	TGCAGTGCTAGTCGCGGGAACAATTCACCCCTCCACTTT	CSASRGNNSPLHF
.	TRBV19	.	TRBJ1-2	TGTGCCAGTAGTAACACCCCCCCGAGGGGCTACACCTTC	CASSNTPPRGYTF
TRBD2	TRBV29-1	.	TRBJ2-3	TGCAGCGTGGCGGGAGGCGGGAATACGCAGTATTTT	CSVAGGGNTQYF
.	TRBV15	few	TRBJ2-2	TGTGCCACCAGCAGAGATTTATTAAACACCGGGGAGCTGTTTTTT	CATSRDLLNTGELFF
TRBD1	TRBV6-1	.	TRBJ1-6	TGTGCCAGCTTGGGACAGGGAGACTCACCCCTCCACTTT	CASLGQGDSPLHF
TRBD1	TRBV18	.	TRBJ1-6	TGTGCCAGCTCCGGGGACAGGGACTCACCCCTCCACTTT	CASSGDRDSPLHF
TRBD1	TRBV9	.	TRBJ1-2	TGTGCCAGCAGCACTTCGGACAGGGGCTATGGCTACACCTTC	CASSTSDRGYGYTF
TRBD1	TRBV27	.	TRBJ2-7	TGTGCCAGCAGCTTGGACAGGGGAGGGTACGAGCAGTACTTC	CASSLDRGGYEQYF
TRBD1	TRBV7-2	.	TRBJ2-7	TGTGCCAGCAGCTCTCCGGGACAGGGCTACGAGCAGTACTTC	CASSSPGQGYEQYF
.	TRBV7-2	.	TRBJ1-1	TGTGCCAGCAGCTCACAGGGATTCGGCACTGAAGCTTTCTTT	CASSSQGFGTEAFF
TRBD2	TRBV5-5	few	TRBJ2-2	TGTGCCAGCAGCTTGGCACTAGCGGGAGGGCCTATGGAGCTGTTTTTT	CASSLALAGGPMELFF
.	TRBV10-3	.	TRBJ1-1	TGTGCCATCAGTGAGTCAGGGAGGGGAACTGAAGCTTTCTTT	CAISESGRGTEAFF
.	TRBV10-3	.	TRBJ1-2	TGTGCCATCAGTGAGGAGGGAGGTGGCTACACCTTC	CAISEEGGGYTF